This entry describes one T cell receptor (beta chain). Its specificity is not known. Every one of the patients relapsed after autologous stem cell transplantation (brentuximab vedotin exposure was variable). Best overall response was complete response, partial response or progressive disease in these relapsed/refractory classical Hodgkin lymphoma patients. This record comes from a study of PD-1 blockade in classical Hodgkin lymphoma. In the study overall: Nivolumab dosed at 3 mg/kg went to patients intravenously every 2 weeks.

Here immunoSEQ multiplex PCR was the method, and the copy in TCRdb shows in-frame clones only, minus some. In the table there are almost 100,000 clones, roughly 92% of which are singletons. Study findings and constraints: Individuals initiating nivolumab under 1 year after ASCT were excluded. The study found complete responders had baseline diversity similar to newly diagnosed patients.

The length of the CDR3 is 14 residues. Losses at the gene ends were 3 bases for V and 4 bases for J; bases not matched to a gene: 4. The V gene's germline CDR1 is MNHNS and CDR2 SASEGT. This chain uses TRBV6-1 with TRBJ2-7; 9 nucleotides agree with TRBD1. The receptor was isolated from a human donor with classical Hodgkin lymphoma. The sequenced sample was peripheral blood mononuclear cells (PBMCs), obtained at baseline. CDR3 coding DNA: TGTGCCAGCAGTGACCCGGGACAGGGTTACGAGCAGTACTTC. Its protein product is CASSDPGQGYEQYF.